The 19 T cell receptor beta chains in this list originate from one sample, sequenced in a study of T-cell reconstitution after alpha-beta-depleted transplantation in children. Preparation of the TCRbeta library used unique molecular identifiers. TCRdb re-called the PCR reads with MiXCR, one entry per CDR3 protein. The sample carries 600,000 to 700,000 distinct CDR3 sequences, 16% recorded once. Sample: PBMCs from the stem cell graft donor, taken from the stem cell graft. The source is a human donor who donated a stem cell graft to a child with acute myeloid leukemia.

Worth noting for this clonotype: Possible read error: a much larger clone is one base away. Without the conserved terminal phenylalanine or tryptophan, this CDR3 likely stems from a read error. The chain has TRBV20-1 and TRBJ1-1; no definite D call. This CDR3 is 13 amino acids long. Germline CDR1 and CDR2: DFQATT and SNEGSKA (reference sequence). V was trimmed by 5 bases and J by 3 bases, leaving 13 bases between them. The CDR3 DNA follows: TGCAGTGCTTCCCGGGCCCAGGACACTGAAGCTTTCTTA. Its protein is CSASRAQDTEAFL.

This clonotype was recorded many times. Germline is not matched at one junction end, which may reflect a read error. The chain combines TRBV6-1 with TRBJ1-5; 11 nucleotides line up with TRBD1. CDR1 is MNHNS, CDR2 SASEGT, per germline. The CDR3 length is 15 residues. The CDR3: CASSPGTGGGQPQHF. The CDR3, as DNA: TGCGCCAGCAGCCCTGGGACAGGGGGAGGGCAGCCCCAGCATTTT.

As for this clonotype: This may arise from a read error, as a much more abundant clone is one base away. The V call is TRBV20-1, the J call TRBJ2-5; D gene unclear. The germline V gene encodes CDR1 DFQATT and CDR2 SNEGSKA (reference sequence). The length of the CDR3 is 14 residues. The CDR3 is CSATLGRIQETRYF. The DNA for the CDR3 is TGCAGTGCTACCCTCGGACGGATTCAAGAGACCCGGTACTTC.

As for this clonotype: Possible read error: a much larger clone is one base away. This chain uses TRBV20-1 with TRBJ2-7; D is perhaps TRBD2 (6 bases). Looked up from germline, CDR1 is DFQATT and CDR2 is SNEGSKA (reference sequence). The CDR3 is 13 amino acids. Trimming pared 3 bases from V and 5 bases from J, leaving 14 bases between. The CDR3 reads CSASRDSLHEQYF. The DNA of the CDR3 is TGCAGTGCTAGCCGGGACTCCCTACACGAGCAGTACTTC.

Many counts were recorded for this clonotype. This chain joins TRBV20-1 and TRBJ2-7, with TRBD2 as a possible D gene (6 bases). CDR3 length equals 14 residues. The germline gives CDR1 DFQATT, CDR2 SNEGSKA (reference sequence). V shed 5 bases and J shed 4 bases, with 18 bases lying between them. The CDR3 DNA reads as TGCAGTGCTGCACCCTCCGGGGGAGGATACGAGCAGTACGTC. Translation gives CSAAPSGGGYEQYV.

In its sample, this clonotype was seen many times. The rearrangement uses TRBV20-1 and TRBJ1-3; 10 bases line up with TRBD1. After removal of 4 bases from V and 2 bases from J, the junction contained 8 bases not matched to a gene. From germline, CDR1 is DFQATT and CDR2 SNEGSKA (reference sequence). The CDR3 is 16 residues long. The CDR3 nucleotides read TGCAGTGCTATCCGACAGGGGGCAGCGGCTGGAAACACCATATATTTT. Translating it yields CSAIRQGAAAGNTIYF.

About this clonotype: The junction and the germline gene differ at one end; a read error may be behind it. The V gene is TRBV10-1, the J gene TRBJ2-3, with D perhaps TRBD2 (6 bases). Germline-derived CDR1 and CDR2 are WNHNN and SYGVQD (reference sequence). The CDR3 length is 12 residues. The CDR3 sequence: CASSPSIGGRFF. CDR3 in DNA: TGCGCCAGCAGCCCTTCTATCGGGGGAAGATTTTTT.

The chain has TRBV3-1 and TRBJ2-3; D is ambiguous. Trimming removed 0 bases at V and 2 bases at J, with 18 bases between. CDR3 length: 18 residues. CDR1 LGHDT and CDR2 YNNKEL come from the germline V gene (reference sequence). The DNA for the CDR3 is TGTGCCAGCAGCCAAGAAAACACGGCAGTCGGTTACACAGATACGCAGTATTTT. Amino acids: CASSQENTAVGYTDTQYF.

This clonotype has ten or more counts. The chain carries TRBV6-5 and TRBJ1-2, with a weak D call TRBD1 (5 bases). Germline lookup yields CDR1 MNHEY and CDR2 SVGAGI. The CDR3 has 14 amino acids. V lost 4 bases and J 4 bases, leaving 13 bases between the germline ends. The CDR3 DNA reads TGTGCCAGCAGTTCTACCGGGGGGTTCTATGGCTACACCTTC. This sequence encodes CASSSTGGFYGYTF.

This clonotype has at least ten counts. V gene TRBV12-3 or TRBV12-4 combines with J gene TRBJ1-2; TRBD1 matches at 8 bases. V was pared by 7 bases and J by 0 bases, with 7 bases of the junction left unmatched. The CDR3 has 15 amino acids. The CDR3 reads CASKIRTGPNYGYTF. DNA of the CDR3: TGTGCCAGCAAGATTCGGACAGGGCCTAACTATGGCTACACCTTC.

This clonotype was seen a handful of times. One junction end does not reproduce the germline sequence, and a read error may be involved. The chain joins TRBV20-1 to TRBJ2-6; TRBD2 is a possible D gene (6 bases). In germline, CDR1 is DFQATT, CDR2 SNEGSKA (reference sequence). This CDR3 has 17 residues. CDR3 in DNA: TGCAGTGCTAGAGATCTTCGTGGAGGGTACGGGGCCAACGTCCTTACTTTC. This translates into CSARDLRGGYGANVLTF.

There are a few counts of this clonotype. The chain recombines TRBV10-3 with TRBJ2-2, with D unclear. CDR1 and CDR2 (germline): ENHRY, SYGVKD. The CDR3 runs to 18 residues. The V end was cut by 4 bases, the J end by 2 bases, with 20 bases between. CDR3 nucleotides: TGTGCCATCAGTGCCCCTAGATCAGGATTGAAAAACACCGGGGAGCTGTTTTTT. This gives the protein CAISAPRSGLKNTGELFF.

V gene TRBV6-1 combines with J gene TRBJ2-1; a weak D match, TRBD2 (5 bases). Per germline, CDR1 MNHNS and CDR2 SASEGT. The V and J ends lost 6 bases and 0 bases respectively, with 12 bases between them. The CDR3 has 15 residues. CDR3 loop: CASRRLASSYNEQFF. DNA for the CDR3: TGTGCCAGCAGGAGATTAGCGAGCTCCTACAATGAGCAGTTCTTC.

This clonotype was counted many times. The gene calls are TRBV20-1 and TRBJ2-4, with TRBD2 matching 7 bases. This CDR3 comprises 14 residues. V trimming: 4 bases; J trimming: 6 bases; junction bases outside the gene matches: 9. In germline, CDR1 is DFQATT, CDR2 SNEGSKA (reference sequence). Here the CDR3 DNA reads TGCAGTGCTACTAGTACCGGGGAGGGAAACATTCAGTACTTC. This gives the protein CSATSTGEGNIQYF.

V usage is TRBV28 and J usage is TRBJ2-1; possibly TRBD2 for D (6 bases). The V gene lost 5 bases and the J gene lost 5 bases, with 19 bases spanning the gap. The CDR3 is 16 amino acids. CDR1 and CDR2 from the germline V gene are MDHEN and SYDVKM. The CDR3, as DNA: TGTGCCAGCAGTCCCCGGGTCGAGGAGGGAGACAATGAGCAGTTCTTC. Amino acids: CASSPRVEEGDNEQFF. Full variable domain (remainder filled in from reference TRBV28 and TRBJ2-1): DVKVTQSSRYLVKRTGEKVFLECVQDMDHENMFWYRQDPGLGLRLIYFSYDVKMKEKGDIPEGYSVSREKKERFSLILESASTNQTSMYLCASSPRVEEGDNEQFFGPGTRLTVL.

This clonotype was seen ten or more times. The J gene is TRBJ1-1, the V gene TRBV6-6; possibly TRBD1 for D (5 bases). CDR3 size: 13 residues. V was cut by 7 bases and J by 1 base, with 10 bases left in between. CDR1 is MNHNY, CDR2 SVGAGI, per germline (reference sequence). In DNA, the CDR3 is TGTGCCAGCACTCAGGGTCGGAACACTGAAGCTTTCTTT. Translation: CASTQGRNTEAFF.

Only a few counts were recorded for this clonotype. V and J are TRBV12-3 or TRBV12-4 and TRBJ1-5; 10 positions match TRBD1. J gave up 5 bases and V 6 bases, and 4 bases lay outside the gene matches. The length of the CDR3 is 14 residues. The CDR3 DNA reads as TGTGCCAGCAGGTCGACAGGGGGCGATCAGCCCCAGCATTTT. It yields the protein CASRSTGGDQPQHF.

The table lists this clonotype with a few counts. The rearrangement joins TRBV5-1 to TRBJ2-4; 9 bases map to TRBD1. Looked up from germline, CDR1 is SGHRS and CDR2 is YFSETQ. After removal of 5 bases from V and 8 bases from J, the junction contained 8 bases not matched to a gene. This CDR3 is 14 amino acids long. CDR3 sequence reads: CASRARDRDHIQYF. CDR3 sequence (DNA): TGCGCCAGCAGGGCCCGGGACAGGGATCACATTCAGTACTTC. The whole variable domain, filled in from reference TRBV5-1 and TRBJ2-4, reads KAGVTQTPRYLIKTRGQQVTLSCSPISGHRSVSWYQQTPGQGLQFLFEYFSETQRNKGNFPGRFSGRQFSNSRSEMNVSTLELGDSALYLCASRARDRDHIQYFGAGTRLSVL.

CDR3: CASSLESRAPFGRGYGYTF. The DNA for the CDR3 is TGTGCCAGCAGCTTAGAAAGCAGGGCACCTTTCGGGAGAGGCTATGGCTACACCTTC. The chain joins TRBV11-2 to TRBJ1-2, with D perhaps TRBD1 (5 bases). The CDR3 sequence is 19 residues long. V lost 0 bases to trimming and J lost 4 bases, with 24 bases between them. Germline CDR1 and CDR2: SGHAT and FQNNGV.